This TCR beta chain was profiled in a study of prognosis after radiotherapy for stage I lung cancer. The wider study: Concurrent therapy was given to no patient receiving stereotactic body radiotherapy. General observations from the study: Among expanded TCR clones, tumor specificity was not determined.

Germline V gene lookup returns CDR1 DFQATT and CDR2 SNEGSKA (reference sequence). V lost 1 base, J lost 5 bases, and 18 bases lay in between. The CDR3 spans 16 residues. The authors amplified TCR beta CDR3 from genomic DNA using two-round multiplex PCR. First-round PCR amplification was performed with primers specific to each TRBV and TRBJ gene. TCRdb reprocessed the multiplex PCR reads via MiXCR and lists one record per CDR3 protein. Among about 14,000 distinct CDR3 sequences, 25% to 40% were seen once, and the ten largest hold around 30%. Blood was drawn (approximately 5.8 milliliters of peripheral blood) at each of two time points. By proportion, this clonotype is medium-sized. Antigen unknown.

The TCR sequence derives from a donor over 45 with non-small cell lung cancer. This chain links TRBV20-1 with TRBJ2-1, with D maybe TRBD2 (5 bases). The source material was PBMCs, sampled before or after stereotactic body radiation therapy (not recorded which). The CDR3 sequence is CSARALLEGYDNEQFF. In DNA form, the CDR3 reads TGCAGTGCTAGAGCACTACTAGAGGGCTACGACAATGAGCAGTTCTTC.